The rows below give T cell receptor beta chains drawn from one sample of a study of blood T cell repertoires in COVID-19. TCRdb's copy holds only in-frame clones and misses some; the assay was immunoSEQ multiplex PCR. The sample has about 160,000 clones; approximately 82% are singletons. Sequenced material: peripheral blood. The receptors come from a woman between 35 and 50 years old with COVID-19, enrolled during active disease. Both conserved end residues are part of each CDR3. Each record gives: D gene, J gene, V gene, clone size, CDR3 protein, CDR3 DNA. A D gene is named only where the DNA matches it firmly. Expanded clones get a size class; other rows say once, few or many, or leave the size out.

>-|TRBJ1-6|TRBV14|-
CASSATGSSYNSPLHF
TGTGCCAGCAGCGCTACAGGGAGCTCCTATAATTCACCCCTCCACTTT
>TRBD1|TRBJ2-7|TRBV28|once
CASRTGGPGPYEQYF
TGTGCCAGCAGAACAGGGGGCCCCGGCCCCTACGAGCAGTACTTC
>-|TRBJ1-6|TRBV30|-
CAWSVGRGNSPLHF
TGTGCCTGGAGTGTTGGCAGGGGCAACTCACCCCTCCACTTT
>TRBD2|TRBJ2-2|TRBV4-2|-
CASSPPLAGRLTGELFF
TGTGCCAGCAGCCCCCCCCTAGCGGGCCGATTGACCGGGGAGCTGTTTTTT
>-|TRBJ2-2|TRBV7-8|-
CASSARVEGSTGELFF
TGTGCCAGCAGCGCCAGAGTGGAGGGTAGCACCGGGGAGCTGTTTTTT
>TRBD2|TRBJ2-7|TRBV29-1|-
CSVKRAGVYEQYF
TGCAGCGTCAAGAGAGCGGGGGTCTACGAGCAGTACTTC
>TRBD1|TRBJ1-2|TRBV18|-
CASSSGQGKDYGYTF
TGTGCCAGCTCATCCGGACAGGGGAAGGACTATGGCTACACCTTC
>TRBD1|TRBJ1-2|TRBV2|few
CASSGRGQTLYGYTF
TGTGCCAGCAGTGGAAGGGGACAGACCCTCTATGGCTACACCTTC
>-|TRBJ1-1|TRBV11-2|-
CASSPIGRQATLGAFF
TGTGCCAGCAGCCCCATTGGGCGACAGGCTACGTTGGGAGCTTTCTTT
>-|TRBJ1-3|TRBV3-1/TRBV3-2|-
CASSFWEGNTIYF
TGTGCCAGCAGCTTCTGGGAGGGAAACACCATATATTTT
>-|TRBJ2-3|TRBV5-1|-
CASSAGRTDTQYF
TGCGCCAGCAGCGCGGGACGCACAGATACGCAGTATTTT
>-|TRBJ1-2|TRBV5-4|-
CASSSNGHANYGYTF
TGTGCCAGCAGCAGCAATGGACACGCTAACTATGGCTACACCTTC
>-|TRBJ1-1|TRBV10-2|-
CASSGLGSLNTEAFF
TGCGCCAGCAGTGGTTTGGGCAGCCTGAACACTGAAGCTTTCTTT
>TRBD1|TRBJ2-1|TRBV9|-
CASSVAGDSNNEQFF
TGTGCCAGCAGCGTAGCTGGGGACAGCAACAATGAGCAGTTCTTC
>-|TRBJ1-3|TRBV6-5|once
CASRIYGVSGNTIYF
TGTGCCAGCAGAATTTACGGGGTCTCTGGAAACACCATATATTTT
>TRBD2|TRBJ2-2|TRBV4-1|once
CASSQEPLAGGNTGELFF
TGCGCCAGCAGCCAAGAACCACTAGCGGGGGGGAACACCGGGGAGCTGTTTTTT
>-|TRBJ1-1|TRBV6-5|-
CASSDFAATEAFF
TGTGCCAGCAGCGATTTTGCGGCCACTGAAGCTTTCTTT
>-|TRBJ1-2|TRBV18|-
CASSPPTVRSSYGYTF
TGTGCCAGCTCACCCCCGACCGTCAGGTCGTCCTATGGCTACACCTTC
>TRBD1|TRBJ2-2|TRBV5-5|once
CASSQDTGTGTGLFF
TGTGCCAGCAGCCAGGACACCGGGACAGGGACGGGGCTGTTTTTT
>TRBD1|TRBJ1-1|TRBV7-6|-
CASSLEGQGPQTEAFF
TGTGCCAGCAGCTTAGAGGGACAGGGGCCGCAGACTGAAGCTTTCTTT
>-|TRBJ2-5|TRBV6-5|-
CASSSQLPKETQYF
TGTGCCAGCAGTTCCCAACTACCCAAAGAGACCCAGTACTTC
>TRBD2|TRBJ2-3|TRBV27|-
CASSFSSSGVDTQYF
TGTGCCAGCAGTTTCTCATCTAGCGGTGTTGATACGCAGTATTTT
>-|TRBJ2-5|TRBV7-9|-
CASSLAFSGETQYF
TGTGCCAGCAGCTTAGCGTTCAGCGGGGAGACCCAGTACTTC
>TRBD2|TRBJ2-5|TRBV2|-
CAVTKDRTRQETQYF
TGTGCCGTAACTAAGGATAGGACTAGACAAGAGACCCAGTACTTC
>TRBD1|TRBJ2-2|TRBV7-9|-
CASRTTGRTGELFF
TGTGCCAGCAGGACGACAGGGCGCACCGGGGAGCTGTTTTTT
>TRBD1|TRBJ2-2|TRBV7-8|-
CASSSTGTGELFF
TGTGCCAGCAGCTCGACAGGGACCGGGGAGCTGTTTTTT
>TRBD1|TRBJ2-3|TRBV18|-
CASSLKGDRSTDTQYF
TGTGCCAGCTCACTAAAAGGGGACAGAAGCACAGATACGCAGTATTTT
>-|TRBJ2-1|TRBV3-1/TRBV3-2|once
CASSLGAGEQFF
TGTGCCAGCAGCCTAGGGGCGGGAGAGCAGTTCTTC
>-|TRBJ2-1|TRBV3-1/TRBV3-2|-
CASSQGGGARTNEQFF
TGTGCCAGCAGCCAAGGTGGCGGGGCGCGTACCAATGAGCAGTTCTTC
>-|TRBJ2-1|TRBV18|-
CASSLAEYNEQFF
TGTGCCAGCTCACTAGCCGAATACAATGAGCAGTTCTTC
>-|TRBJ2-1|TRBV6-5|-
CASSSSGTPYNEQFF
TGTGCCAGCAGCTCCTCCGGGACACCTTACAATGAGCAGTTCTTC